This TCR beta chain was sequenced during a study of blood T cell repertoires in COVID-19. The overall study: The United States, Italy and Spain provided the acute and convalescent COVID-19 samples.

Self-reported history from a screening survey and questionnaire set each donor's cohort. Only in-frame clones appear in the TCRdb table, and some are missing; sequencing was by immunoSEQ multiplex PCR. The table includes over 300,000 clones, 75% to 90% detected once. The V and J ends lost 5 bases and 4 bases respectively, with 20 bases between them. The CDR3 loop spans 17 amino acids. Per germline, CDR1 ENHRY and CDR2 SYGVKD. The receptor was isolated from a man aged 30 to 39 who had recovered from COVID-19. The J gene is TRBJ2-2, the V gene TRBV10-3; D is perhaps TRBD2 (6 bases). Sample: PBMCs or T cells enriched from blood (not recorded which). Written as DNA, the CDR3 is TGTGCCATCAGTTACCGGGACTCCGACAGTGGCACCGGGGAGCTGTTTTTT. Residues: CAISYRDSDSGTGELFF.